Presented here are 17 T cell receptor beta chains from one specimen sequenced in a study of CD8+ T cells in alopecia areata. Extracted RNA was reverse transcribed into cDNA, the sequencing template. The table came from immunoSEQ multiplex PCR; TCRdb's copy has only in-frame clones and leaves some out. The table has about 180,000 clones, about 70% seen once. Source: CD8+ T cells sorted from blood, taken at week 0. Receptors originate from a human donor with alopecia areata.

The chain recombines TRBV5-1 with TRBJ2-3; D is uncertain. The V gene lost 2 bases and the J gene lost 0 bases, with 13 bases spanning the gap. This CDR3 has 16 amino acids. Germline V lookup: CDR1 SGHRS, CDR2 YFSETQ. The CDR3 coding sequence is TGCGCCAGCAGCTTATTCGTGTCAGATAGCACAGATACGCAGTATTTT. Residues: CASSLFVSDSTDTQYF. Looking up the rest from reference TRBV5-1 and TRBJ2-3 gives the full variable domain: KAGVTQTPRYLIKTRGQQVTLSCSPISGHRSVSWYQQTPGQGLQFLFEYFSETQRNKGNFPGRFSGRQFSNSRSEMNVSTLELGDSALYLCASSLFVSDSTDTQYFGPGTRLTVL.

This clone was observed a handful of times. The chain couples TRBV6-6 to TRBJ1-5; D gene unclear. V was clipped by 11 bases and J by 7 bases, with 9 bases between them. The germline gives CDR1 MNHNY, CDR2 SVGAGI (reference sequence). CDR3 length: 10 residues. The CDR3 region is CASGVQPQHF. In nucleotides, the CDR3 is TGTGCCTCAGGAGTCCAGCCCCAGCATTTT.

This chain connects TRBV30 to TRBJ2-5, with unresolved D. The CDR3 is 11 residues long. V lost 2 bases to trimming and J lost 1 base, with 2 bases between them. Per the germline V gene, CDR1 is GTSNPN and CDR2 is SVGIG (reference sequence). Here the CDR3 reads CAWSPQETQYF. In DNA form, the CDR3 reads TGTGCCTGGAGTCCCCAAGAGACCCAGTACTTC.

V gene TRBV7-9 combines with J gene TRBJ1-2; no clear D. The CDR3 totals 17 residues. Trimming removed 5 bases at V and 1 base at J, with 20 bases between. Germline lookup yields CDR1 SEHNR and CDR2 FQNEAQ (reference sequence). The CDR3 spells CASSGLPSRKINYGYTF. The CDR3 coding sequence is TGTGCCAGCAGCGGTCTCCCCTCCAGGAAGATTAACTATGGCTACACCTTC.

V gene TRBV19 combines with J gene TRBJ1-6; D gene unclear. Germline assignment: CDR1 LNHDA and CDR2 SQIVND (reference sequence). This CDR3 is 16 amino acids long. V lost 5 bases to trimming and J lost 6 bases, with 17 bases between them. CDR3 residues: CASSLQLMGGNSPLHF. Here the CDR3 DNA reads TGTGCCAGTAGTCTACAACTAATGGGTGGTAATTCACCCCTCCACTTT.

CDR3 protein: CSASGGTSYNEQFF. The CDR3 bases are TGCAGCGCCTCCGGGGGCACCTCCTACAATGAGCAGTTCTTC. This sequence joins TRBV29-1 and TRBJ2-1, with D perhaps assigned TRBD1 or TRBD2 (6 bases each). Germline lookup yields CDR1 SQVTM and CDR2 ANQGSEA. V lost 7 bases and J 0 bases, leaving 13 bases between the germline ends. The CDR3 consists of 14 residues.

The chain couples TRBV4-1 to TRBJ2-7; TRBD2 is a possible D gene (6 bases). V lost 0 bases and J 6 bases, leaving 15 bases between the germline ends. The CDR3 length is 15 residues. In germline, CDR1 is MGHRA, CDR2 YSYEKL. The CDR3 loop is CASSQDVAGPREQYF. As DNA, the CDR3 is TGCGCCAGCAGCCAAGATGTTGCGGGGCCTCGCGAGCAGTACTTC.

The chain couples TRBV5-1 to TRBJ2-7, with TRBD1 identical over 7 bases. With V trimmed by 6 bases and J by 1 base, 7 bases remained unmatched. Germline-derived CDR1 and CDR2 are SGHRS and YFSETQ. The CDR3 runs to 14 residues. CDR3 DNA sequence: TGCGCCAGCACCCTCTGGGACAGTTCCTACGAGCAGTACTTC. It encodes CASTLWDSSYEQYF.

The CDR3 sequence: CASSPPDASGYTF. DNA for the CDR3: TGTGCCAGCTCACCACCGGACGCTTCTGGCTACACCTTC. The chain combines TRBV18 with TRBJ1-2; D gene unclear. Trimming took off 0 bases at V and 7 bases at J, with 9 bases between the two ends. Germline CDR1 KGHSH, CDR2 LQKENI. The CDR3 contains 13 residues.

This clone occurred once. The chain joins TRBV2 to TRBJ2-3; a weak D match, TRBD1 (6 bases). V dropped 2 bases and J dropped 2 bases, with 14 bases sitting between them. This CDR3 spans 16 amino acids. Germline values: CDR1 SNHLY, CDR2 FYNNEI. CDR3 nucleotide sequence: TGTGCCAGCAGTGAAACTTCGACAGGACACACAGATACGCAGTATTTT. As protein: CASSETSTGHTDTQYF.

The chain has TRBV25-1 and TRBJ1-2; possible D gene TRBD1, 6 bases. V was clipped by 4 bases and J by 5 bases, with 11 bases between them. Per the germline V gene, CDR1 is MGHDK and CDR2 is SYGVNS. The CDR3 runs 13 residues. The chain's CDR3 is CASSALGQYGYTF. CDR3 in DNA: TGTGCCAGCAGTGCGCTAGGACAGTATGGCTACACCTTC.

The chain uses TRBV6-1 and TRBJ1-1; 9 positions agree with TRBD1. Germline V CDR1 and CDR2: MNHNS, SASEGT. This CDR3 has 19 amino acids. With V trimmed by 3 bases and J by 1 base, 15 bases remained unmatched. CDR3 residues: CASSDTIAGTGMSNTEAFF. As DNA, the CDR3 is TGTGCCAGCAGTGACACCATCGCCGGGACAGGGATGTCGAACACTGAAGCTTTCTTT.

In its sample, this clone was seen a few times. Other DNA sequences in the sample encode the same CDR3. The chain uses TRBV4-1 and TRBJ2-5, with D perhaps matching TRBD2 (6 bases). This CDR3 is built from 15 residues. The germline gives CDR1 MGHRA, CDR2 YSYEKL. Trimming removed 0 bases at V and 2 bases at J, with 10 bases between. Here the CDR3 DNA reads TGCGCCAGCAGCCAAGAAGGAGGGGTTCAAGAGACCCAGTACTTC. Its translation: CASSQEGGVQETQYF.

V gene TRBV29-1 combines with J gene TRBJ2-7; D ambiguous. Germline V gene sequence: CDR1 SQVTM, CDR2 ANQGSEA. CDR3 length: 14 amino acids. Trimming cost V 6 bases and J 0 bases, with 15 bases left between them. CDR3 residues: CSVAERYVSYEQYF. CDR3 in DNA: TGCAGCGTCGCCGAAAGGTACGTCTCCTACGAGCAGTACTTC.

This clone has a single count. The chain is built from TRBV29-1 and TRBJ1-2; D remains ambiguous. Germline loops: CDR1 SQVTM, CDR2 ANQGSEA. V was shortened by 0 bases and J by 3 bases, with 14 bases between the two germline ends. The CDR3 spans 15 residues. Here the CDR3 reads CSVEDWRAGDYGYTF. The CDR3 nucleotides read TGCAGCGTTGAAGATTGGAGGGCCGGAGACTATGGCTACACCTTC.

The chain joins TRBV5-6 to TRBJ2-7, with TRBD1 as a possible D gene (6 bases). The CDR3 sequence is 13 residues long. Germline V gene data show CDR1 as SGHDT and CDR2 as YYEEEE. V shed 9 bases and J shed 3 bases, with 16 bases lying between them. CDR3 sequence (DNA): TGTGCCACTCAACAGGGTTCTAGCTACGAGCAGTACTTC. Translated, it gives CATQQGSSYEQYF.

This clone was seen once. This chain uses TRBV5-1 with TRBJ1-1, with D unresolved. V lost 5 bases and J lost 7, with 12 bases in between. Germline V gives CDR1 SGHRS, CDR2 YFSETQ. The CDR3 is 12 residues long. As DNA, the CDR3 is TGCGCCAGCAGTTCAAGGCGTGGTGAAGCTTTCTTT. It encodes CASSSRRGEAFF.